This T cell receptor (beta chain) was identified during a study of CD8+ T cells in alopecia areata. Study at large: Treatment comprised oral tofacitinib, 5 to 10 mg twice daily, in treated patients.

Treatment given: oral pan-JAK inhibitor, 5-10 mg twice daily. This clone was seen a few times. Antigen: not known. Study findings and constraints: In lesional scalp, particularly from alopecia totalis/universalis, clonality was higher than in normal scalp.

In each case, RNA was isolated and then reverse transcribed into cDNA as the sequencing template. The table came from immunoSEQ multiplex PCR; TCRdb's copy has only in-frame clones and leaves some out. The table includes roughly 180,000 clones, 53% detected once. Material: CD8+ T cells sorted from blood, obtained at week 24, from a patient treated with tofacitinib. The clonotype was recovered from a human donor with alopecia areata.

The CDR3 region is CASSATGSGTIYF. In nucleotides, the CDR3 is TGTGCCAGCAGCGCTACAGGGTCTGGCACCATATATTTT. The chain has TRBV13 and TRBJ1-3, with a possible D match to TRBD1 (6 bases). Trimming took off 5 bases at V and 9 bases at J, with 14 bases between the two ends. The CDR3 sequence is 13 residues long. Per the germline V gene, CDR1 is PRHDT and CDR2 is FYEKMQ (reference sequence).